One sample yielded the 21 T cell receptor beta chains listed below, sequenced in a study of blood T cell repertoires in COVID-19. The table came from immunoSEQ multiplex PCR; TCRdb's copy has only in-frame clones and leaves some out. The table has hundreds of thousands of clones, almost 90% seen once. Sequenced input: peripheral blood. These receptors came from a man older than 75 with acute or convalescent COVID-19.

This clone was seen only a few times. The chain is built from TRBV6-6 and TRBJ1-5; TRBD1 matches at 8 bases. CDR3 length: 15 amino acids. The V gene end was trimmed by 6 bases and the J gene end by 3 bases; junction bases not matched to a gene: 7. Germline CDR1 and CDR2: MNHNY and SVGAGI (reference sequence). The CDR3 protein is CASRKKQGDNQPQHF. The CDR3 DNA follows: TGTGCCAGCAGGAAAAAACAGGGGGACAATCAGCCCCAGCATTTT.

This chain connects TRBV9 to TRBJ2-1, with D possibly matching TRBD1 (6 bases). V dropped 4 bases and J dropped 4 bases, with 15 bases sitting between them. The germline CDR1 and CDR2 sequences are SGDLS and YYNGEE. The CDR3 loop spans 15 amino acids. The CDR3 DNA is TGTGCCAGCAGCTCTTCCGGGACATCGTACAATGAGCAGTTCTTC. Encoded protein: CASSSSGTSYNEQFF.

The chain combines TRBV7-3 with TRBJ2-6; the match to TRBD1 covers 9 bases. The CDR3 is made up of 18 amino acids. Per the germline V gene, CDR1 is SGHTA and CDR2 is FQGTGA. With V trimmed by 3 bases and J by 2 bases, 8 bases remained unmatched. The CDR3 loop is CASSFLTGGQAGANVLTF. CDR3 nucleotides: TGTGCCAGCAGCTTCTTGACAGGGGGACAGGCTGGGGCCAACGTCCTGACTTTC.

The CDR3 loop reads CASSFTGYEKLFF. The CDR3 DNA is TGTGCCAGCAGCTTCACAGGGTATGAAAAACTGTTTTTT. The V gene is TRBV7-2, the J gene TRBJ1-4, with D maybe TRBD1 (6 bases). Germline loops: CDR1 SGHTA, CDR2 FQGNSA. V shed 3 bases and J shed 6 bases, with 8 bases lying between them. The CDR3 runs to 13 residues.

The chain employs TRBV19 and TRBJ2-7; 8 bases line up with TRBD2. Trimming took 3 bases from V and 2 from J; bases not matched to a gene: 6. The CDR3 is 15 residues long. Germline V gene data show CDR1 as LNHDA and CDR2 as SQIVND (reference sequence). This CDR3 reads CASSIPGGGPYEQYF. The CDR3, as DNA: TGTGCCAGTAGTATCCCGGGCGGGGGGCCCTACGAGCAGTACTTC.

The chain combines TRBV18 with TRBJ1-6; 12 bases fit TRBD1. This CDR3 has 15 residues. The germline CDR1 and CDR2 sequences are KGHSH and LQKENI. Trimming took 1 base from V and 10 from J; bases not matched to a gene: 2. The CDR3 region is CASSPRDRGLSPLHF. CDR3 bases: TGTGCCAGCTCACCACGGGACAGGGGGCTATCACCCCTCCACTTT.

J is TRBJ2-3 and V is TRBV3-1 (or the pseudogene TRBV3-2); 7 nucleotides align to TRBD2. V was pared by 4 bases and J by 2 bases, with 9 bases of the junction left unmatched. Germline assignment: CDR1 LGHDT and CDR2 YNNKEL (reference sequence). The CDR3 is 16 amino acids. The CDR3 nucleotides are TGTGCCAGCAGCCTAACTAGCGACTTTGCCACAGATACGCAGTATTTT. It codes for CASSLTSDFATDTQYF.

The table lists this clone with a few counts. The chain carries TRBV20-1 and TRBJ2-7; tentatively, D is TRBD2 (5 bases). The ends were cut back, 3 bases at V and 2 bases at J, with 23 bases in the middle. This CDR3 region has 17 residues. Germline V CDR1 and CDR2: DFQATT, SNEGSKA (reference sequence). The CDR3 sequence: CSASYVPSDSWAYEQYF. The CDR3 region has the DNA TGCAGTGCTAGTTACGTCCCGTCGGACTCTTGGGCCTACGAGCAGTACTTC.

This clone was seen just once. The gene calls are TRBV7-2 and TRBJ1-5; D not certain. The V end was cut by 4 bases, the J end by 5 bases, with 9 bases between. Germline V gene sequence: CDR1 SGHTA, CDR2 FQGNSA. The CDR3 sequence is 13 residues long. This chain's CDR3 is CASSYGQDQPQHF. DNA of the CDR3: TGTGCCAGCAGCTACGGCCAGGATCAGCCCCAGCATTTT.

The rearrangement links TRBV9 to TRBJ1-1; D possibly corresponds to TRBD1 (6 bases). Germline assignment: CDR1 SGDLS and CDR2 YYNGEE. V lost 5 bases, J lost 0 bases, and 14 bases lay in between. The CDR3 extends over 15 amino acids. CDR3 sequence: CASSAQGSLNTEAFF. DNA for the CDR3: TGTGCCAGCAGTGCACAGGGAAGCCTGAACACTGAAGCTTTCTTT.

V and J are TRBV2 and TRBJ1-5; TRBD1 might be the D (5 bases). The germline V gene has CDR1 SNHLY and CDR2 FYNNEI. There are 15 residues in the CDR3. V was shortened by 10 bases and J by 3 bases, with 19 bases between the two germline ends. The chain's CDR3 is CATSGMGLANQPQHF. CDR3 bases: TGTGCCACCAGCGGTATGGGACTCGCCAATCAGCCCCAGCATTTT.

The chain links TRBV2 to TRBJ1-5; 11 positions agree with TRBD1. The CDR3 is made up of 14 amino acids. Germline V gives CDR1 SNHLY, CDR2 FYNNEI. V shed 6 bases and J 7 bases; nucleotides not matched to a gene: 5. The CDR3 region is CASRRDRGRQPQHF. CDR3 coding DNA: TGTGCCAGCAGACGGGACAGGGGGAGGCAGCCCCAGCATTTT.

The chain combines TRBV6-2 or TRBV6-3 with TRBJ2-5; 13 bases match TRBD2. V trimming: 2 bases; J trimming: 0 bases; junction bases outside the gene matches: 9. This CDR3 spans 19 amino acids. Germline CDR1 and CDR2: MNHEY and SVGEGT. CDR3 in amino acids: CASSYPTSGGNLNQETQYF. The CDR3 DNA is TGTGCCAGCAGTTACCCGACTAGCGGGGGGAACCTCAACCAAGAGACCCAGTACTTC.

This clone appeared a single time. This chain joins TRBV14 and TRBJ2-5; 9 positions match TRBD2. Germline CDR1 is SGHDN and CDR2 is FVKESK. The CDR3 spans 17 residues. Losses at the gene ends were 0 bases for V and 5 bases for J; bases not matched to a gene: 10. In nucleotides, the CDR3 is TGTGCCAGCAGCCAAGATTGGGTAGCGGGAGTTTTGGAGACCCAGTACTTC. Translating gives CASSQDWVAGVLETQYF.

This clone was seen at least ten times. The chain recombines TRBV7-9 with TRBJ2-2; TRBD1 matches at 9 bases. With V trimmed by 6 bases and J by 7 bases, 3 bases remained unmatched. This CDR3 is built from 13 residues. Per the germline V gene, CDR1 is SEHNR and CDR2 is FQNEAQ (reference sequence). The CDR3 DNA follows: TGTGCCAGCAGAAACAGGGGGCACGGGGAGCTGTTTTTT. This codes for CASRNRGHGELFF. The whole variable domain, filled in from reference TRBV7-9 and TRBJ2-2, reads DTGVSQNPRHKITKRGQNVTFRCDPISEHNRLYWYRQTLGQGPEFLTYFQNEAQLEKSRLLSDRFSAERPKGSFSTLEIQRTEQGDSAMYLCASRNRGHGELFFGEGSRLTVL.

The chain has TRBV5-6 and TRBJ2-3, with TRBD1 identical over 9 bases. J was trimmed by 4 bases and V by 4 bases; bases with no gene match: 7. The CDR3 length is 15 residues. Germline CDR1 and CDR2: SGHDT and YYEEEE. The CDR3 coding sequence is TGTGCCAGCAGCCCGGGGACAGGGCGGTCAGATACGCAGTATTTT. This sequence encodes CASSPGTGRSDTQYF.

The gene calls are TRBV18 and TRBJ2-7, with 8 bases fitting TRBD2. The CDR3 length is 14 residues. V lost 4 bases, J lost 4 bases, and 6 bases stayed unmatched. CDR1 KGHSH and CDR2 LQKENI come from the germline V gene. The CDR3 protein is CASSRAGVIYEQYF. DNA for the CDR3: TGTGCCAGCTCACGAGCGGGAGTCATATACGAGCAGTACTTC.

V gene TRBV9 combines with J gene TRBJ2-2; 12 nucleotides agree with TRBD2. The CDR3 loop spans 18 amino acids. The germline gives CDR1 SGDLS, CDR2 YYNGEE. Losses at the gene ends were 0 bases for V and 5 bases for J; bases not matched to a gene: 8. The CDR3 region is CASSVALAGGPGTGELFF. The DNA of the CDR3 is TGTGCCAGCAGCGTAGCTCTAGCGGGAGGGCCCGGAACCGGGGAGCTGTTTTTT.

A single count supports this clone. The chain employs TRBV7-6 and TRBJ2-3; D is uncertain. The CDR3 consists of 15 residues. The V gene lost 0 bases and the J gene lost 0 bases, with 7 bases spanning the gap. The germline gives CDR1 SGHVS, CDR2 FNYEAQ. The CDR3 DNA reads TGTGCCAGCAGCTTAGCGGGCTTTAGCACAGATACGCAGTATTTT. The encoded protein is CASSLAGFSTDTQYF.

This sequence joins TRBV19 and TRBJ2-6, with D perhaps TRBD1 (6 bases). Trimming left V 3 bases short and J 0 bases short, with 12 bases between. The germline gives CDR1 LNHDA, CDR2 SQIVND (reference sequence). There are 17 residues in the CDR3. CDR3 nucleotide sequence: TGTGCCAGTAGTATCAGGGGACCGAGCTCTGGGGCCAACGTCCTGACTTTC. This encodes CASSIRGPSSGANVLTF. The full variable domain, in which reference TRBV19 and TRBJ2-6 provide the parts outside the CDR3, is DGGITQSPKYLFRKEGQNVTLSCEQNLNHDAMYWYRQDPGQGLRLIYYSQIVNDFQKGDIAEGYSVSREKKESFPLTVTSAQKNPTAFYLCASSIRGPSSGANVLTFGAGSRLTVL.

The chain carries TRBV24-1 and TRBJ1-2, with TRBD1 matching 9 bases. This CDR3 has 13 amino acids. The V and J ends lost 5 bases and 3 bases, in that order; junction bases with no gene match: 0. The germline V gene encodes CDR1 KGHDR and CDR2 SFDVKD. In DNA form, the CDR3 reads TGTGCCACCAGTGGGACAGGGGACTATGGCTACACCTTC. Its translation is CATSGTGDYGYTF.